The 23 T cell receptor beta chains reported below all come from one sample, sequenced in a study of T cell responses to AZD1222 COVID-19 vaccine. Libraries were prepared by immunoSEQ multiplex PCR; TCRdb keeps only in-frame clonotypes and omits some of them. Counted here are about 110,000 clones, over 80% occurring once; the ten biggest clones make up less than 9.5%. Specimen: peripheral blood, collected on day 0 of AZD1222 vaccination. The receptors come from an adult in good health.

This chain connects TRBV15 to TRBJ2-2; TRBD2 aligns across 7 bases. The CDR3 is 16 residues long. Per germline, CDR1 LNHNV and CDR2 YYDKDF (reference sequence). The V segment lost 3 bases and the J segment 5 bases; nucleotides outside the gene matches: 9. The CDR3 loop is CATSSVIHGGTGELFF. The CDR3 DNA follows: TGTGCCACCAGCAGCGTAATACACGGGGGGACCGGGGAGCTGTTTTTT. Full variable domain (missing parts from reference TRBV15 and TRBJ2-2): DAMVIQNPRYQVTQFGKPVTLSCSQTLNHNVMYWYQQKSSQAPKLLFHYYDKDFNNEADTPDNFQSRRPNTSFCFLDIRSPGLGDTAMYLCATSSVIHGGTGELFFGEGSRLTVL.

V and J are TRBV2 and TRBJ1-2; D perhaps matches TRBD1 (6 bases). CDR3 length: 14 amino acids. The ends were cut back, 5 bases at V and 2 bases at J, with 12 bases in the middle. Germline values: CDR1 SNHLY, CDR2 FYNNEI. CDR3 DNA sequence: TGTGCCAGCAGTCTCACCGGACAGAACTATGGCTACACCTTC. This translates into CASSLTGQNYGYTF.

The chain uses TRBV4-3 and TRBJ2-6, with 9 nucleotides matching TRBD1. After removal of 4 bases from V and 4 bases from J, the junction contained 8 bases not matched to a gene. The CDR3 spans 17 residues. CDR1 and CDR2 (germline): LGHNA, YSLEER. This chain's CDR3 is CASSPRDRASGANVLTF. CDR3 nucleotides: TGCGCCAGCAGCCCCCGGGACAGGGCATCGGGGGCCAACGTCCTGACTTTC.

The J gene is TRBJ2-4, the V gene TRBV21-1; the table's D call, TRBD2, has no DNA check behind it. TRBV21-1 is assigned pseudogene status. This CDR3 spans 16 amino acids. CDR3 sequence (DNA): TGTGCCAGCATTCCAGCGGGAGGGCCCGCCAAAAACATTCAGTACTTC. Encoded protein: CASIPAGGPAKNIQYF.

The genes are TRBV19 and TRBJ2-2, with 8 bases lining up with TRBD1. The V gene's germline CDR1 is LNHDA and CDR2 SQIVND (reference sequence). The CDR3 runs to 14 residues. Trimming at V came to 5 bases and at J to 6 bases, leaving 5 bases not matched to a gene. CDR3: CASSYNRGAGELFF. CDR3 nucleotides: TGTGCCAGTAGTTACAACAGGGGGGCCGGGGAGCTGTTTTTT.

This rearrangement joins TRBV5-6 to TRBJ1-2; D is ambiguous. Germline loops: CDR1 SGHDT, CDR2 YYEEEE. This CDR3 is built from 15 residues. The ends were cut back, 3 bases at V and 4 bases at J, with 16 bases in the middle. CDR3 nucleotide sequence: TGTGCCAGCAGCTCTAGGTACAGTACGGGCTATGGCTACACCTTC. Translated: CASSSRYSTGYGYTF.

The chain recombines TRBV6-6 with TRBJ1-1, with D possibly being TRBD1 (6 bases). The length of the CDR3 is 14 residues. V gave up 3 bases and J gave up 1 base, with 9 bases separating them. Per the germline V gene, CDR1 is MNHNY and CDR2 is SVGAGI (reference sequence). CDR3 amino acids: CASSYAGENTEAFF. The CDR3 DNA sequence: TGTGCCAGCAGTTATGCAGGGGAGAACACTGAAGCTTTCTTT.

The chain is built from TRBV12-3 or TRBV12-4 and TRBJ1-4, with 11 positions matching TRBD1. The CDR3 is made up of 13 amino acids. V lost 7 bases to trimming and J lost 7 bases; unmatched junction nucleotides: 2. CDR3 loop: CASTGQGAEKLFF. The CDR3 bases are TGTGCCAGCACAGGACAGGGGGCTGAAAAACTGTTTTTT.

J is TRBJ1-2 and V is TRBV7-2, with no clear D. Trimming took 1 base from V and 3 from J, leaving 9 bases between them. The CDR3 totals 14 residues. Germline lookup yields CDR1 SGHTA and CDR2 FQGNSA. Here the CDR3 DNA reads TGTGCCAGCAGCTTAGTATTGACCGACTATGGCTACACCTTC. It is translated as CASSLVLTDYGYTF.

The V call is TRBV6-1, the J call TRBJ1-2, with 11 nucleotides matching TRBD1. V trimming: 6 bases; J trimming: 8 bases; junction bases outside the gene matches: 5. Germline assignment: CDR1 MNHNS and CDR2 SASEGT. This CDR3 spans 13 amino acids. CDR3 nucleotides: TGTGCCAGCAGGCAGGACAGGGGGCGCGGCTACACCTTC. The encoded protein is CASRQDRGRGYTF.

The chain uses TRBV5-5 and TRBJ2-7; tentative D call: TRBD2 (6 bases). Per germline, CDR1 SGHKS and CDR2 YYEKEE (reference sequence). This CDR3 contains 14 residues. Trimming removed 4 bases from V and 2 bases from J, with 13 bases in between. The CDR3 coding sequence is TGTGCCAGCAGCCCTGGGACTCGGACCTACGAGCAGTACTTC. Protein: CASSPGTRTYEQYF.

V usage is TRBV7-2 and J usage is TRBJ2-3; D tentatively fits TRBD1 or TRBD2 (5 bases each). V lost 0 bases, J lost 4 bases, and 11 bases lay in between. The CDR3 extends over 15 amino acids. CDR1 is SGHTA, CDR2 FQGNSA, per germline. The CDR3: CASSLAQRGADTQYF. The CDR3 DNA reads TGTGCCAGCAGCTTAGCGCAGAGGGGAGCAGATACGCAGTATTTT.

The chain uses TRBV5-1 and TRBJ1-4, with unresolved D. The CDR3 spans 13 residues. Per germline, CDR1 SGHRS and CDR2 YFSETQ. Trimming cost V 0 bases and J 3 bases, with 3 bases left between them. The CDR3 sequence: CASSLEPNEKLFF. The CDR3 DNA reads as TGCGCCAGCAGCTTGGAGCCTAATGAAAAACTGTTTTTT. The full variable domain, rest sourced from reference TRBV5-1 and TRBJ1-4, is KAGVTQTPRYLIKTRGQQVTLSCSPISGHRSVSWYQQTPGQGLQFLFEYFSETQRNKGNFPGRFSGRQFSNSRSEMNVSTLELGDSALYLCASSLEPNEKLFFGSGTQLSVL.

The chain joins TRBV2 to TRBJ2-2; TRBD2 matches 7 bases. The trim removed 7 bases at V and 3 bases at J, leaving 5 bases unmatched. CDR1 is SNHLY, CDR2 FYNNEI, per germline. The CDR3 is 14 residues long. In DNA form, the CDR3 reads TGTGCCAGCATTGGGACTACCTACACCGGGGAGCTGTTTTTT. Its protein product is CASIGTTYTGELFF.

V gene TRBV19 combines with J gene TRBJ1-5; TRBD1 might be the D (6 bases). V lost 3 bases and J 8 bases, leaving 14 bases between the germline ends. Germline V lookup: CDR1 LNHDA, CDR2 SQIVND (reference sequence). The CDR3 runs to 14 residues. The chain's CDR3 is CASSIWGGLEPQHF. As DNA, the CDR3 is TGTGCCAGTAGTATTTGGGGGGGGCTGGAGCCCCAGCATTTT.

The V call is TRBV7-9, the J call TRBJ1-1; perhaps TRBD1 as D (6 bases). V lost 4 bases and J lost 5, with 14 bases in between. Germline V CDR1 and CDR2: SEHNR, FQNEAQ (reference sequence). This CDR3 region has 14 residues. The CDR3: CASSSQQGRTEAFF. CDR3 bases: TGTGCCAGCAGCTCCCAACAGGGCCGAACTGAAGCTTTCTTT.

The CDR3: CASSIDSTYNEQFF. The CDR3 DNA follows: TGTGCCAGCAGTATTGACAGTACCTACAATGAGCAGTTCTTC. The chain links TRBV2 to TRBJ2-1, with a weak D call TRBD1 (5 bases). V dropped 5 bases and J dropped 2 bases, with 10 bases sitting between them. CDR3 size: 14 residues. Germline CDR1 is SNHLY and CDR2 is FYNNEI.

This clone appeared once. The junction departs from germline at one end; a sequencing error may be responsible. The chain has TRBV6-1 and TRBJ1-5, with D unresolved. Germline loops: CDR1 MNHNS, CDR2 SASEGT. This CDR3 comprises 12 residues. The CDR3 region has the DNA TGTGCCAGCGGTGATGGTTATCAGCCCCAGCATTTT. Translated: CASGDGYQPQHF.

CDR3 region: CASSTSGTTNTGELFF. CDR3 in DNA: TGTGCCAGCAGCACTTCCGGGACAACGAACACCGGGGAGCTGTTTTTT. V gene TRBV28 combines with J gene TRBJ2-2; the D gene is possibly TRBD1 (6 bases). The CDR3 has 16 amino acids. The V and J ends lost 6 bases and 0 bases respectively, with 14 bases between them. CDR1 and CDR2 from the germline V gene are MDHEN and SYDVKM.

The chain joins TRBV11-2 to TRBJ1-6; D is undetermined. V shed 0 bases and J shed 10 bases, with 4 bases lying between them. The CDR3 loop spans 12 amino acids. Germline values: CDR1 SGHAT, CDR2 FQNNGV. DNA of the CDR3: TGTGCCAGCAGCTTAGAAGGATCACCCCTCCACTTT. This codes for CASSLEGSPLHF.

V and J are TRBV14 and TRBJ1-6; D is uncertain. V was shortened by 0 bases and J by 5 bases, with 8 bases between the two germline ends. Germline V lookup: CDR1 SGHDN, CDR2 FVKESK. The CDR3 contains 15 residues. CDR3 nucleotide sequence: TGTGCCAGCAGCCAAGATCCCGCCCATAATTCACCCCTCCACTTT. Protein product: CASSQDPAHNSPLHF.

This chain uses TRBV19 with TRBJ1-2; D remains unclear. With 6 bases removed from V and 5 bases from J, the gap between germline ends came to 13 bases. The CDR3 runs 13 residues. Per germline, CDR1 LNHDA and CDR2 SQIVND (reference sequence). CDR3 in DNA: TGTGCCAGTAGCTTTCGCTCCGGGTATGGCTACACCTTC. Translation gives CASSFRSGYGYTF.

The V gene is TRBV19, the J gene TRBJ1-5; TRBD1 aligns across 9 bases. The trim removed 1 base at V and 7 bases at J, leaving 8 bases unmatched. Germline V gene lookup returns CDR1 LNHDA and CDR2 SQIVND (reference sequence). The CDR3 sequence is 16 residues long. This CDR3 is CASSIGVGQGRQPQHF. The CDR3, as DNA: TGTGCCAGTAGTATAGGAGTGGGACAGGGACGACAGCCCCAGCATTTT.